This T cell receptor (beta chain) was retrieved from a study of T cells after posttransplantation cyclophosphamide. Findings of the study overall: TRB overlap between skin or GI tissue T cells and blood was limited. Donor CD8+ memory clones often dominated recipient blood repertoires at later times.

A marrow graft followed busulfan-fludarabine conditioning, with cyclophosphamide on days +3 and +4. Details on this clone: Its target is unknown.

Profiled with immunoSEQ multiplex PCR; TCRdb holds only in-frame clones, not every one. The data hold tens of thousands of clones, with roughly nine tenths observed a single time. Trimming cost V 0 bases and J 2 bases; bases outside gene matches: 9. This CDR3 is built from 19 residues. Germline values: CDR1 LNHDA, CDR2 SQIVND (reference sequence). The chain carries TRBV19 and TRBJ2-1; 11 bases line up with TRBD2. The sequence derives from a female patient aged 30-39 years who received an allogeneic stem cell transplant from an unrelated donor, was CMV-positive, and had no GVHD. Some T cells may be the graft donor's. Sequenced material: PBMCs, taken after allogeneic stem cell transplant with posttransplant cyclophosphamide. The CDR3 reads CASSIDPGTSGGPYNEQFF. The CDR3 DNA is TGTGCCAGTAGTATAGATCCTGGTACTAGCGGGGGACCCTACAATGAGCAGTTCTTC. The whole variable domain, filled in from reference TRBV19 and TRBJ2-1, reads DGGITQSPKYLFRKEGQNVTLSCEQNLNHDAMYWYRQDPGQGLRLIYYSQIVNDFQKGDIAEGYSVSREKKESFPLTVTSAQKNPTAFYLCASSIDPGTSGGPYNEQFFGPGTRLTVL.